This T cell receptor beta chain appears in the sequencing data of a study of blood T cell repertoires in COVID-19. Data came from immunoSEQ multiplex PCR; TCRdb stores just in-frame clones and leaves some out. The sample holds 60,000 or so clones, around nine tenths seen once. The J segment lost 7 bases and the V segment lost 0 bases, leaving 9 bases of the junction unmatched. Germline CDR1 is LGHDT and CDR2 is YNNKEL (reference sequence). The CDR3 has 16 residues. The receptor comes from a woman aged 70-85 years with active COVID-19. The chain couples TRBV3-1 (or the pseudogene TRBV3-2) to TRBJ2-5; 9 bases align to TRBD1. Input material: peripheral blood. The CDR3 reads CASSQDLEQGAGTQYF. The CDR3 DNA reads TGTGCCAGCAGCCAAGATCTTGAACAGGGGGCAGGGACCCAGTACTTC.